This record concerns one T cell receptor (beta chain) sequence. This clonotype was counted between two and nine times. Its antigen target is currently unknown. No much larger clonotype is one base removed from it; base qualities were not supplied. The data stem from a study of glioma-infiltrating T cells listed by TCRdb under 2016. For the wider study: Sequencing of TCR alpha- and beta-chain repertoires was performed on glioma tissue, on non-neoplastic brain tissue, and on matched peripheral blood mononuclear cells. Three low-grade glioma patients, under ten primary glioblastoma patients and three non-glioma patients contributing non-neoplastic brain tissue were included in the paired cohort. Each tissue-infiltrating repertoire was compared with the same patient's peripheral blood repertoire to measure divergence between tissue and blood T-cell populations.

The investigation overall reported the following: Tissue and blood shared very few CDR3 sequences, a result attributed to high CDR3 diversity and limited sampling. Small numbers underpinned the group comparisons: under ten glioblastoma patients, three low-grade glioma patients and three non-neoplastic patients. VJ-independent divergence between tissue and blood was below expectation in non-neoplastic patients but above expectation in all gliomas, especially low-grade gliomas.

TCR alpha and beta CDR3 regions were amplified with the iRepertoire nested amplicon-rescue multiplex PCR (arm-PCR) platform from RNA. The input for one-step reverse transcription and amplification was 100-400 ng of tissue mRNA or PBMC total RNA. Following bead purification, Illumina adapters were added through a secondary multiplex PCR, and the libraries were then gel-purified between 200 and 400 bp. The libraries contained internal 6-nucleotide barcodes that were used for demultiplexing. Sequencing of the libraries was done on an Illumina MiSeq using 2x220 or 2x250 nucleotide paired-end reads. The paper's processing steps were these. Paired reads were merged using FLASH 1.2.11 and were aligned to the GRCh37 human genome using BWA-MEM, after which TRA and TRB reads were extracted. For V and J assignment, an IMGT-derived reference of cassette sequences and CDR3 motifs that included pseudogenes was used. Reads were translated in three frames, and productive CDR3s were defined as those with a C...FGXG motif and no stop codons. Clonotypes were defined as unique combinations of V-J cassette pair and CDR3 amino acid sequence. Filtering of reads was based on Hamming distance, with the threshold set by the sequence error rate of each sample in mapped regions. TCRdb cleaned the public reads at Q25 with fastp, built clones with MiXCR and kept in-frame beta chains. Each CDR3 protein gets just one entry, which takes the most common genes and DNA from the rows behind it. TCRdb assigned the V and J calls; the authors' analysis was not used. The sample has approximately 45,000 distinct CDR3 sequences on record, about 20% of them singletons. Together, the top ten hold around 6.7% of the sample.

The germline V gene encodes CDR1 SQVTM and CDR2 ANQGSEA. The CDR3 holds 15 amino acids from the cysteine to the phenylalanine. Solely the CDR3 DNA is kept, with 45 bases framed from the first base. Unmatched junction bases come to 7, with V trimmed by 5 bases and J by 0 bases. The sequence derives from a human donor with low-grade glioma or glioblastoma, undergoing nonglioma brain surgery, or in good health (not recorded which). The receptor chain draws on TRBV29-1 and TRBJ1-1; 9 central bases correspond to TRBD1. The sequenced sample consisted of glioma tissue, nonneoplastic brain tissue, or PBMCs (not recorded which). The DNA sequence is given as TGCAGCGTTAACGGACAGGGGTCATTGAACACTGAAGCTTTCTTT. Translation gives CSVNGQGSLNTEAFF.